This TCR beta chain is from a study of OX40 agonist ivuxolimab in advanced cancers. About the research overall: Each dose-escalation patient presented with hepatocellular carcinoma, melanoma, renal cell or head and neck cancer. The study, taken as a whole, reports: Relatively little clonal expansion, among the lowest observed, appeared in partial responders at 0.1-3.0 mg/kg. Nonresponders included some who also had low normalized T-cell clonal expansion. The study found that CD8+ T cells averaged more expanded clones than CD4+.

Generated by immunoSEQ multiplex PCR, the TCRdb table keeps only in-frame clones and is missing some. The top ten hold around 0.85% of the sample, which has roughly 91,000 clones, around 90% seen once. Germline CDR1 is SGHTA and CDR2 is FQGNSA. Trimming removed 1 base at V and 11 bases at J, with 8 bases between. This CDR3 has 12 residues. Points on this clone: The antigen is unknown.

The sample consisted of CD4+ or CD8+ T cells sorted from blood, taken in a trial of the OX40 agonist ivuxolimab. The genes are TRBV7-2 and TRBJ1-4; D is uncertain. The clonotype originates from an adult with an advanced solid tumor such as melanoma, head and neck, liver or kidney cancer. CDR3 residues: CASSLVYGKLFF. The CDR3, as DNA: TGTGCCAGCAGCTTAGTTTATGGGAAACTGTTTTTT.